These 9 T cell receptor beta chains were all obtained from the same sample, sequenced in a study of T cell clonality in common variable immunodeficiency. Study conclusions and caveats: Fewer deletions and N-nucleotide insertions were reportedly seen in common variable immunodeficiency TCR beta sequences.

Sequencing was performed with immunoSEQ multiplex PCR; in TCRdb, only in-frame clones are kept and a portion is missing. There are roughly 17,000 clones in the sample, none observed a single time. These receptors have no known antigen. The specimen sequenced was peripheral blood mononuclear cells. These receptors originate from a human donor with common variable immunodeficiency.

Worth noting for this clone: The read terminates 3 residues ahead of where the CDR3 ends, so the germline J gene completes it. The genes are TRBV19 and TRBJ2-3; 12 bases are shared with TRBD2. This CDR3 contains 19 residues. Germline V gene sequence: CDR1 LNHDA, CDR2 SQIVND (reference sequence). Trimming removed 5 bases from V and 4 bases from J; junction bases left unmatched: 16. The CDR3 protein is CASSPPRASGGALADTQYF. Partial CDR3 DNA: TGTGCCAGTAGTCCCCCCCGTGCTAGCGGGGGGGCTCTCGCAGATACG.

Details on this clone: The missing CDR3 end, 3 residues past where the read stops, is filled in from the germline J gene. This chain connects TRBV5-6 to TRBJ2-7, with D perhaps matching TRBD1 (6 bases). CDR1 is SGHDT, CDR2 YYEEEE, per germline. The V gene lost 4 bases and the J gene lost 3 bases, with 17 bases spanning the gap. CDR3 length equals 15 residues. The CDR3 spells CASSLGTGINYEQYF. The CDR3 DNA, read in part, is TGTGCCAGCAGCCTTGGTACAGGGATCAACTACGAG.

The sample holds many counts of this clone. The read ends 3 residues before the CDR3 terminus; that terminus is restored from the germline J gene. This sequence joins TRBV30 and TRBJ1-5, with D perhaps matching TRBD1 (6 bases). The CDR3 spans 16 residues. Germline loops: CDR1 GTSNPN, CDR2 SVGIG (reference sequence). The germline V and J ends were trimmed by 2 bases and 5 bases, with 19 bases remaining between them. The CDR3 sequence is CAWSQGSGGWDQPQHF. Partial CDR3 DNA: TGTGCCTGGAGTCAGGGGTCAGGCGGCTGGGATCAGCCC.

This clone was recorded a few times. CDR3 bases read: TGTGCCAGTAACAAGGGCCAAGTTACGAACACCGGGGAG. This sequence encodes CASNKGQVTNTGE. The full CDR3 protein is CASNKGQVTNTGELFF. The genes are TRBV19 and TRBJ2-2, with D uncertain. The read finishes 3 residues shy of the CDR3 end, and the germline J gene is used to complete it. CDR3 length: 16 amino acids. V lost 7 bases and J lost 0, with 15 bases in between. The V gene's germline CDR1 is LNHDA and CDR2 SQIVND (reference sequence).

The CDR3 reads CASSPLGGAYNEQFF. The sequenced part of the CDR3 DNA is TGTGCCAGCTCACCACTGGGGGGAGCCTACAATGAG. The chain joins TRBV18 to TRBJ2-1, with D tentatively TRBD2 (6 bases). The read is 3 residues too short to cover the CDR3 end, so that end is filled in from the germline J gene. Germline V gene data show CDR1 as KGHSH and CDR2 as LQKENI. Between the trimmed V and J ends, which lost 1 base and 2 bases, there was a span of 9 bases. The length of the CDR3 is 15 residues.

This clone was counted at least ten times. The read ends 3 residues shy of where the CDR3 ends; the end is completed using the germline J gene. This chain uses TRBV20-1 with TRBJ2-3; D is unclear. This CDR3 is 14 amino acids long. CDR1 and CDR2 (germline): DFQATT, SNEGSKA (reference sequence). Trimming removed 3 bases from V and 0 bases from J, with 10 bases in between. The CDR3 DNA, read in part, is TGCAGTGCTAGGTCAGGAGCCAGCACAGATACG. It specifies CSARSGASTDT. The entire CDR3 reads CSARSGASTDTQYF.

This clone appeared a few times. The CDR3 sequence is CASSYSYGYEQFF. CDR3 DNA (partial): TGTGCCAGCAGTTACTCCTACGGGTATGAG. This chain joins TRBV6-2 or TRBV6-3 and TRBJ2-1; D uncertain. From the germline J gene comes the end of the CDR3, since the read stops 3 residues before it. The CDR3 covers 13 residues. Germline assignment: CDR1 MNHEY and CDR2 SVGEGT. V was clipped by 0 bases and J by 8 bases, with 8 bases between them.

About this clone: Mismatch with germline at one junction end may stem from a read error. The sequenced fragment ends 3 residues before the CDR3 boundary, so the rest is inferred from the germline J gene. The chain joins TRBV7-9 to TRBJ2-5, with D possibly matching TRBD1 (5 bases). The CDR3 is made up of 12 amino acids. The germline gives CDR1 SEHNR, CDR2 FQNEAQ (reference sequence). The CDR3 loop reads CSSSQGRETQYF. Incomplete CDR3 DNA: TGTTCCAGCTCGCAGGGTCGGGAGACC.

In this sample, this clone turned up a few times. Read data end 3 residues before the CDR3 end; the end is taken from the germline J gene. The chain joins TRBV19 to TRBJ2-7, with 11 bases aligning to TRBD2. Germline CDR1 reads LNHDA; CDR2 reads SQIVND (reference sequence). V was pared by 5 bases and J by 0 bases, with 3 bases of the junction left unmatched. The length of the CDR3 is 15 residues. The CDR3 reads CASSSSGGSSYEQYF. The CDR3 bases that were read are TGTGCCAGTAGTTCTAGCGGGGGGAGCTCCTACGAG.